This T cell receptor (beta chain) is drawn from a study of shared clonotypes between healthy human individuals. Findings and caveats of the study: Specimens sampled were limited to blood, with tissue repertoires likely differing. Richness estimates generally favored naive over memory subsets.

Assay: immunoSEQ multiplex PCR; the TCRdb copy retains only in-frame clones and omits some. The sample holds 500,000 or so clones, approximately 94% seen once. Details on this clone: Its antigen is unknown.

The specimen was naive CD4+ T cells sorted from blood. Noted subset: CD45RA+ positively selected. The sequence was collected from a woman younger than 45 in good health.

The CDR3 protein is CASSEEPGGSQPQHF. The DNA of the CDR3 is TGTGCCAGCAGTGAAGAACCCGGGGGTAGTCAGCCCCAGCATTTT. The chain employs TRBV2 and TRBJ1-5; tentatively, D is TRBD1 (5 bases). Germline CDR1 reads SNHLY; CDR2 reads FYNNEI. The length of the CDR3 is 15 residues. Trimming removed 1 base at V and 6 bases at J, with 13 bases between.